One sample yielded the 23 T cell receptor beta chains listed below, sequenced in a study of shared T cell receptors in the human thymus. Method: immunoSEQ multiplex PCR; TCRdb's copy keeps in-frame clones and lacks some. The data hold hundreds of thousands of clones, with about four fifths observed a single time. These records were also assigned to another study, of human thymus T cells.

What was sequenced was thymocytes. The receptors were sampled from a boy under three years old with a congenital heart defect.

This clone was seen a few times. The CDR3 sequence is CASSLDPGKVADKHEQFF. The CDR3 region has the DNA TGTGCCAGCAGCTTAGATCCCGGGAAAGTAGCGGATAAGCATGAGCAGTTCTTC. This rearrangement joins TRBV11-2 to TRBJ2-1; D may be TRBD2 (6 bases). The length of the CDR3 is 18 residues. Trimming cost V 0 bases and J 8 bases, with 23 bases left between them. The V gene's germline CDR1 is SGHAT and CDR2 FQNNGV.

The V call is TRBV27, the J call TRBJ2-7; no definite D call. V shed 4 bases and J shed 3 bases, with 10 bases lying between them. The CDR3 runs 13 residues. The germline V gene has CDR1 MNHEY and CDR2 SMNVEV (reference sequence). CDR3 sequence: CASSSGEIYEQYF. The CDR3 DNA sequence: TGTGCCAGCAGTTCCGGAGAAATCTACGAGCAGTACTTC.

The chain has TRBV11-3 and TRBJ1-2; TRBD1 agrees at 9 bases. Trimming cost V 6 bases and J 5 bases; bases outside gene matches: 13. The CDR3 consists of 16 residues. Germline V gene sequence: CDR1 SGHNT, CDR2 YENEEA. This chain's CDR3 is CASRRSGTGYRYGYTF. CDR3 DNA sequence: TGTGCCAGCAGGAGATCGGGGACAGGGTATAGGTATGGCTACACCTTC.

This chain joins TRBV4-3 and TRBJ2-7; 9 bases align to TRBD1. Germline CDR1 is LGHNA and CDR2 is YSLEER. The V segment lost 1 base and the J segment 4 bases; nucleotides outside the gene matches: 11. This CDR3 comprises 17 residues. CDR3 protein: CASSQGRGNRGQYEQYF. The DNA of the CDR3 is TGCGCCAGCAGCCAAGGGAGGGGCAACAGGGGGCAGTACGAGCAGTACTTC.

The J gene is TRBJ2-3, the V gene TRBV6-1, with 7 nucleotides matching TRBD1. V shed 4 bases and J 6 bases; nucleotides not matched to a gene: 4. Germline CDR1 reads MNHNS; CDR2 reads SASEGT. The CDR3 has 13 amino acids. DNA for the CDR3: TGTGCCAGCAGTGTCCCACAGGGGGATACGCAGTATTTT. It specifies CASSVPQGDTQYF.

The chain couples TRBV5-1 to TRBJ2-5; D may be TRBD1 (5 bases). This CDR3 has 13 residues. Trimming shortened V by 1 base and J by 1 base, and 5 bases separated the two germline ends. CDR1 is SGHRS, CDR2 YFSETQ, per germline. The CDR3 loop reads CASSLRGQETQYF. The CDR3 bases are TGCGCCAGCAGCTTGAGGGGCCAAGAGACCCAGTACTTC.

Only one count was recorded for this clone. This chain connects TRBV29-1 to TRBJ1-1; tentatively, D is TRBD1 (5 bases). Trimming stripped 3 bases from V and 1 base from J, with 15 bases between. Germline loops: CDR1 SQVTM, CDR2 ANQGSEA. The CDR3 has 15 amino acids. The CDR3 spells CSVEVRGEANTEAFF. CDR3 DNA: TGCAGCGTTGAGGTACGAGGGGAGGCGAACACTGAAGCTTTCTTT.

CDR3 DNA: TGTGCCAGCAGCCGACTAGCGGGAACCGGGGAGCTGTTTTTT. This sequence encodes CASSRLAGTGELFF. This chain uses TRBV9 with TRBJ2-2; TRBD2 agrees at 11 bases. V lost 4 bases, J lost 5 bases, and 1 base stayed unmatched. This CDR3 spans 14 amino acids. Germline V gives CDR1 SGDLS, CDR2 YYNGEE. The full variable domain, in which reference TRBV9 and TRBJ2-2 provide the parts outside the CDR3, is DSGVTQTPKHLITATGQRVTLRCSPRSGDLSVYWYQQSLDQGLQFLIQYYNGEERAKGNILERFSAQQFPDLHSELNLSSLELGDSALYFCASSRLAGTGELFFGEGSRLTVL.

The chain has TRBV5-4 and TRBJ2-1; D possibly corresponds to TRBD2 (6 bases). Deletions cut 5 bases from V and 10 bases from J, with 25 bases between. The V gene's germline CDR1 is SGHNT and CDR2 YYREEE (reference sequence). The CDR3 sequence is 16 residues long. CDR3 DNA: TGTGCCAGCAGTGGGGGAAGCGGGTGGTCACAGCCGGAGCAGTTCTTC. Residues: CASSGGSGWSQPEQFF. The full variable domain, with the rest looked up from reference TRBV5-4 and TRBJ2-1, is ETGVTQSPTHLIKTRGQQVTLRCSSQSGHNTVSWYQQALGQGPQFIFQYYREEENGRGNFPPRFSGLQFPNYSSELNVNALELDDSALYLCASSGGSGWSQPEQFFGPGTRLTVL.

The rearrangement uses TRBV27 and TRBJ1-2; D is unresolved. The CDR3 is 13 amino acids. CDR1 MNHEY and CDR2 SMNVEV come from the germline V gene (reference sequence). The V and J ends lost 5 bases and 2 bases respectively, with 9 bases between them. The CDR3 region is CASSRGSNYGYTF. The CDR3 DNA is TGTGCCAGCAGTCGAGGTTCGAACTATGGCTACACCTTC.

CDR3 residues: CATATNRSYSNQPQHF. Written as DNA, the CDR3 is TGTGCCACCGCGACCAACAGGTCTTATAGCAATCAGCCCCAGCATTTT. The chain carries TRBV27 and TRBJ1-5; a weak D match, TRBD1 (5 bases). V was shortened by 10 bases and J by 0 bases, with 19 bases between the two germline ends. CDR3 length equals 16 residues. Germline V lookup: CDR1 MNHEY, CDR2 SMNVEV (reference sequence).

The chain employs TRBV19 and TRBJ2-5, with TRBD2 identical over 11 bases. Near its end, the DNA agrees better with TRBJ2-7, so the J call may be wrong. The CDR3 loop spans 15 amino acids. CDR1 is LNHDA, CDR2 SQIVND, per germline (reference sequence). CDR3 bases: TGTGCCAGTAGTACAACGGGACTAGCGGACTACGAGCAGTACTTC. The encoded protein is CASSTTGLADYEQYF.

The chain joins TRBV4-3 to TRBJ2-3; 11 positions match TRBD2. The CDR3 totals 15 residues. V trimming: 8 bases; J trimming: 1 base; junction bases outside the gene matches: 5. The germline gives CDR1 LGHNA, CDR2 YSLEER. DNA of the CDR3: TGCGCCAGCGGGTCACTAGCGGGAGGCACAGATACGCAGTATTTT. It yields the protein CASGSLAGGTDTQYF.

CDR3 coding DNA: TGTGCCAGCAGCTCATCCCAAGACAGGTCGATAAATCAGCCCCAGCATTTT. This gives the protein CASSSSQDRSINQPQHF. The chain uses TRBV5-6 and TRBJ1-5, with D possibly matching TRBD1 (6 bases). The CDR3 consists of 17 residues. Per germline, CDR1 SGHDT and CDR2 YYEEEE. The V end was cut by 3 bases, the J end by 4 bases, with 20 bases between.

This chain uses TRBV29-1 with TRBJ2-3; D gene unclear. Germline V lookup: CDR1 SQVTM, CDR2 ANQGSEA. Trimming stripped 4 bases from V and 2 bases from J, with 10 bases between. The CDR3 totals 13 residues. CDR3 amino acids: CSVVSRPTDTQYF. The CDR3 region has the DNA TGCAGCGTTGTTAGCAGACCCACAGATACGCAGTATTTT.

The rearrangement uses TRBV5-6 and TRBJ2-1, with D tentatively TRBD1 (6 bases). From germline, CDR1 is SGHDT and CDR2 YYEEEE. CDR3 length: 15 amino acids. V dropped 0 bases and J dropped 5 bases, with 12 bases sitting between them. The CDR3 nucleotides are TGTGCCAGCAGCTTGGTCCTTGGGGGCCACAATGAGCAGTTCTTC. This translates into CASSLVLGGHNEQFF.

This clone showed up just a few times. The chain recombines TRBV29-1 with TRBJ2-7, with a weak D call TRBD2 (6 bases). V was shortened by 4 bases and J by 3 bases, with 19 bases between the two germline ends. The germline V gene encodes CDR1 SQVTM and CDR2 ANQGSEA. The CDR3 loop spans 15 amino acids. This CDR3 is CSVALREDSYYEQYF. As DNA, the CDR3 is TGCAGCGTTGCCTTAAGGGAGGACTCCTACTACGAGCAGTACTTC.

CDR3 sequence: CASKIPVTGGIGSGANVLTF. The CDR3 DNA is TGTGCCAGCAAAATCCCAGTAACAGGGGGCATCGGATCTGGGGCCAACGTCCTGACTTTC. The V and J genes are TRBV2 and TRBJ2-6; 9 nucleotides match TRBD1. The junction had 17 bases not matched to a gene; V was cut back by 7 bases and J by 1 base. The V gene's germline CDR1 is SNHLY and CDR2 FYNNEI. This CDR3 has 20 residues. The variable domain in full, completed from reference TRBV2 and TRBJ2-6, reads EPEVTQTPSHQVTQMGQEVILRCVPISNHLYFYWYRQILGQKVEFLVSFYNNEISEKSEIFDDQFSVERPDGSNFTLKIRSTKLEDSAMYFCASKIPVTGGIGSGANVLTFGAGSRLTVL.

The chain carries TRBV11-3 and TRBJ2-7; the match to TRBD2 covers 12 bases. The CDR3 is made up of 18 amino acids. The germline V gene encodes CDR1 SGHNT and CDR2 YENEEA. V lost 2 bases to trimming and J lost 1 base; unmatched junction nucleotides: 9. The CDR3: CASSLWLAGGPISYEQYF. The CDR3 DNA reads as TGTGCCAGCAGCTTATGGCTAGCGGGAGGGCCGATATCCTACGAGCAGTACTTC.

V is TRBV5-1 and J is TRBJ2-5; possible D gene TRBD1, 5 bases. This CDR3 comprises 15 residues. Trimming took off 0 bases at V and 4 bases at J, with 13 bases between the two ends. The germline CDR1 and CDR2 sequences are SGHRS and YFSETQ. CDR3 sequence reads: CASSLVGPRGETQYF. CDR3 DNA sequence: TGCGCCAGCAGCTTGGTCGGGCCTAGGGGAGAGACCCAGTACTTC.

This clone was seen a few times. The V call is TRBV27, the J call TRBJ2-7; possibly TRBD2 for D (5 bases). Germline V lookup: CDR1 MNHEY, CDR2 SMNVEV (reference sequence). V lost 3 bases to trimming and J lost 2 bases, with 14 bases between them. The CDR3 is made up of 15 amino acids. The CDR3 is CASSFGKQFTYEQYF. The CDR3 nucleotides read TGTGCCAGCAGTTTCGGGAAACAATTCACCTACGAGCAGTACTTC.

V usage is TRBV11-2 and J usage is TRBJ1-1, with 7 bases that match TRBD1. J was trimmed by 3 bases and V by 3 bases; bases with no gene match: 13. This CDR3 is built from 17 residues. Germline V gene sequence: CDR1 SGHAT, CDR2 FQNNGV. CDR3 coding DNA: TGTGCCAGCAGCTTCCTGGGACAGCCCCAGAAGCACACTGAAGCTTTCTTT. It codes for CASSFLGQPQKHTEAFF.

This clone was recorded a few times. V and J are TRBV28 and TRBJ2-3; the D gene is possibly TRBD1 (7 bases). There are 16 residues in the CDR3. Trimming removed 3 bases at V and 3 bases at J, with 16 bases between. CDR1 and CDR2 from the germline V gene are MDHEN and SYDVKM. The CDR3 is CASSLPGGRWTDTQYF. The CDR3 DNA sequence: TGTGCCAGCAGTTTGCCAGGGGGGAGGTGGACAGATACGCAGTATTTT.